This T cell receptor beta chain was observed in a study of persistence of HIV-infected CD4 T cells. The overall study: Median time on suppressive ART was 7 to 9 years. Study findings and constraints: The rare CMV-responding cells with HIV-1 proviruses were not separately TCR-sequenced. Compared with CD3/CD28-stimulated cells, CMV- and Gag-responding cells showed lower TCRbeta richness.

Regarding this clone: Its antigen is currently unknown.

Cells were stimulated with CMV-infected fibroblast lysates at around 9.1 ug/mL. Responding CD4+ T cells were sorted by upregulation of both CD40 ligand and CD69. The CDR3 is 14 amino acids. CDR1 and CDR2 (germline): MNHEY, SVGEGT. V lost 2 bases, J lost 4 bases, and 11 bases lay in between. Sequencing used immunoSEQ version 4 in survey mode. Generated by immunoSEQ multiplex PCR, the TCRdb table keeps only in-frame clones and is missing some. The sample has several thousand clones; 64% are singletons. The chain uses TRBV6-2 or TRBV6-3 and TRBJ2-5; D may be TRBD1 (5 bases). This sequence was found in an adult man with HIV who was CMV-seropositive. The sequences come from CD4+ T cells sorted from PBMCs after approximately 20-hour stimulation, collected from a patient who received antiretroviral therapy. DNA of the CDR3: TGTGCCAGCAGTTACGCGACAGTAGGAGAGACCCAGTACTTC. Protein sequence: CASSYATVGETQYF.